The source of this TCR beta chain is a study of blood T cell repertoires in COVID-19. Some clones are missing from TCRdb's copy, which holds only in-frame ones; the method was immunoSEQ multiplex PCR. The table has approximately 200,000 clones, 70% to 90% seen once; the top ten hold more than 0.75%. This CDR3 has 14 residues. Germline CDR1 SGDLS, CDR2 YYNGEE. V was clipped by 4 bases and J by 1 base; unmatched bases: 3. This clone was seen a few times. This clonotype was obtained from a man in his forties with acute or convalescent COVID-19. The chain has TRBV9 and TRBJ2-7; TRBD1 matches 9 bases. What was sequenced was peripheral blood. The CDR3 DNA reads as TGTGCCAGCAGCCGACAGGGGGGATCCTACGAGCAGTACTTC. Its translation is CASSRQGGSYEQYF.